This TCR beta chain stems from a study of T-cell memory formation after mild COVID-19 (dated by TCRdb to about 2021). About the study as a whole: Most TCR sequence clusters were specific to one of the two donors. In a couple of donors, T-cell clones that expanded and contracted after mild COVID-19 were tracked by sequencing TCRalpha and TCRbeta repertoires over time. The cohort was made up of two young adult volunteers, one female and one male, who were previously healthy. What the research found in general, with its limitations: SARS-CoV-2 specificity was not confirmed for the second-wave clones peaking on day 37. Some responding clones were detected in pre-infection memory, which suggested that pre-existing cross-reactive memory T cells had joined the SARS-CoV-2 response. Contracting CD4+ clones appeared mostly in the CM and EM memory subsets, whereas CD8+ clones were enriched in EMRA. Only two mild cases were covered by the study, and larger cohorts that include severe cases with pre-infection samples were considered necessary. Clones contracting from day 15 to 85 had balanced CD4/CD8 phenotypes, while a second wave expanding from day 15 to 37 was biased towards CD4+.

Sequencing instrument: Illumina NovaSeq 6000. cDNA libraries for TCRalpha and TCRbeta were prepared by 5'RACE using constant-segment primers, with sample barcodes and unique molecular identifiers added. Trizol reagent was used to extract RNA from every sample. Libraries were amplified in two PCR steps, with a second sample barcode and Illumina TruSeq adapters added in the second step. Libraries were sequenced on an Illumina NovaSeq with 2 x 150 bp paired-end reads. On the authors' methods: The reads were demultiplexed and collapsed into UMI-guided consensus sequences using migec v1.2.7. Using mixcr v2.1.11, the UMI consensuses were aligned to TRA and TRB V and J templates and assembled into clonotypes. Expanded or contracted clonotypes were those called significant by both edgeR and NoisET, with noise models trained on biological replicates. For edgeR calls, the cutoffs were a false discovery rate-adjusted p below 0.01 and a log2 fold-change threshold of 1. PCA with hierarchical clustering of max-normalized trajectories of the 1000 most abundant clonotypes was used as exploratory dynamics analysis. Separately sequenced CD4+ and CD8+ repertoires were used to assign a CD4 or CD8 phenotype to each responding clone. In-frame beta chains were kept once TCRdb had trimmed the public reads at Q25 with fastp and called clones with MiXCR. Merged by CDR3 protein, the rows form single entries marked with the most common genes and DNA. V and J calls and clone size were set by TCRdb, not the authors. The sample contains approximately 260,000 distinct CDR3 sequences, around 15% of them found a single time. Roughly 22% of the sample is taken by the ten largest.

Ficoll-Paque density gradient centrifugation was the method used to isolate PBMCs. Concerning this clonotype: This receptor's antigen is unknown. One base away there is no much larger clone; base qualities are not given.

V loses 2 bases of germline sequence and J loses 0 bases, and the interval between the two ends is 8 bases. From cysteine to phenylalanine, the CDR3 is 15 amino acids long. Of the read, only the CDR3 DNA is kept; its 45 bases are in frame from base 1. As encoded in the germline V gene, CDR1 is MNHEY while CDR2 is SVGAGI. The specimen sequenced was PBMCs or a T cell subset sorted from them (not recorded which). The rearranged chain carries TRBV6-5 and TRBJ1-3, with no D gene named confidently. The receptor was isolated from a man in his late teens or twenties who had mild COVID-19 (a few samples of this study predate the infection). The sample titles of this study are shuffled in the database, so cell type and time point are left out; the donor was told from shared clones. The CDR3 protein sequence reads: CASSYQASSGNTIYF. In nucleotide form, the sequence is TGTGCCAGCAGTTACCAGGCCAGCTCTGGAAACACCATATATTTT.